This record looks at one T cell receptor beta chain sequence and its context. Sequencing was performed with immunoSEQ multiplex PCR; in TCRdb, only in-frame clones are kept and a portion is missing. The table lists 250,000 or so clones, about 88% of them singletons. CDR3 size: 15 residues. Germline V CDR1 and CDR2: SEHNR, FQNEAQ (reference sequence). V lost 1 base to trimming and J lost 9 bases; unmatched junction nucleotides: 7. The sample belongs to a study of blood T cell repertoires in COVID-19. Study overall: There were acute and convalescent COVID-19 samples, and they came from the United States, Italy and Spain.

The clonotype was recovered from a woman aged 55-70 years with COVID-19, enrolled during active disease. The sequenced sample was peripheral blood. This chain joins TRBV7-9 and TRBJ2-1; 9 bases map to TRBD2. CDR3 region: CASSLEASGNIEQFF. DNA for the CDR3: TGTGCCAGCAGCTTAGAGGCTAGCGGGAACATTGAGCAGTTCTTC.